This TCR beta chain was documented in a study of blood T cell repertoires in COVID-19 (dated by TCRdb to between 2020 and 2021). In terms of the full investigation: Collaborator samples came from the United States, Italy and Spain and covered acute and convalescent phases of COVID-19. Where available, HLA class I and class II types were obtained from metadata supplied by the sample provider rather than from assay-based typing. The samples were drawn from the first 160 participants of the ongoing ImmuneRACE study and from more than 1,000 subjects provided by 6 global collaborators. Nearly every sample came with metadata listing a de-identified subject ID, COVID-19 status, age in years and sex. The prospective study material was composed of cDNA or gDNA derived from T cells, B-cell-depleted T cells, or PBMCs. A freely available public database, intended as a resource for researchers studying the immune response to SARS-CoV-2, is where the repertoires were released. Subjects who had been exposed to COVID-19, were actively infected with it, or had recovered from it provided the deeply sampled blood TCRbeta repertoires that made up the dataset.

TCRbeta CDR3 regions were amplified from genomic DNA by means of the immunoSEQ Assay, a bias-controlled multiplex PCR. In the paper's pipeline: Within the assay, amplification of reference gene primers was used to estimate how many nucleated cells each sample contained. To quantify the absolute abundance of each unique TCRbeta CDR3 rearrangement, sequence reads were collapsed and filtered. For each sample, productive Simpson clonality was calculated by taking the square root of Simpson's diversity index across productive rearrangements. TCRdb retrieved this table from immuneACCESS and kept in-frame rearrangements only. Not all clones are present; in checked studies, unresolved V genes account for under half, and no reason is known for the remainder. V, J and clone size are taken as reported in that table, and D and trimming were inferred from the DNA itself. Across this sample there are some 200,000 clones, with roughly nine tenths seen only once. The leading ten clones occupy about 12% of the sample.

The paper's findings and limits, for the study overall: The amount of clinical and demographic metadata varied by source and participant and was provided uncurated.

CDR1 and CDR2 are read off the germline V gene as SGHTA and FQGNSA. V is trimmed back by 5 bases and J by 4 bases, and the junction contains 8 bases that no gene match accounts for. Taken from cysteine to phenylalanine, the CDR3 has 14 residues. Just the 42-base CDR3 DNA is kept, in frame starting at base 1. Samples from volunteer blood donors who had recovered from COVID-19 were contributed by a second Seattle source. Each collaborating institution followed its own protocols to collect whole blood in K2EDTA tubes. Collaborator samples were shipped for TCRbeta analysis as frozen whole blood, isolated PBMCs, or DNA extracted from either sample type. As concerns this clone: Its antigen specificity is not known. The record has no base qualities; no much larger clone is one base away.

This clonotype originated in a woman aged 18-35 years who had recovered from COVID-19. The sequenced sample consisted of peripheral blood. This chain joins TRBV7-2 to TRBJ2-7; 7 bases in between match TRBD1. The CDR3 reads as follows: CASSPWTGSYEQYF. DNA sequence: TGTGCCAGCAGCCCGTGGACAGGTTCATACGAGCAGTACTTC.